This entry lists 21 T cell receptor beta chains sequenced from one sample in a study of shared clonotypes between healthy human individuals. TCRdb keeps only in-frame clones here, not all; method: immunoSEQ multiplex PCR. The sample includes more than 500,000 clones, around 95% of them seen just once. The material sequenced was naive CD4+ T cells sorted from blood. Specified subset: CD45RA+ positively selected. The receptors were sampled from a woman between 25 and 40 years old in good health.

The rearrangement joins TRBV19 to TRBJ2-7, with TRBD2 matching 11 bases. The V gene's germline CDR1 is LNHDA and CDR2 SQIVND (reference sequence). The CDR3 is 15 amino acids. V trimming: 5 bases; J trimming: 3 bases; junction bases outside the gene matches: 6. The CDR3 reads CASSLKTSGNYEQYF. DNA for the CDR3: TGTGCCAGTAGTTTAAAGACTAGCGGGAACTACGAGCAGTACTTC.

This chain links TRBV7-8 with TRBJ2-7; unclear D gene. Germline CDR1 SGHVS, CDR2 FQNEAQ. The CDR3 has 15 residues. Trimming removed 3 bases from V and 0 bases from J, with 12 bases in between. The CDR3, as DNA: TGTGCCAGCAGCTTTTTCGGGCGGAGCTCCTACGAGCAGTACTTC. Protein: CASSFFGRSSYEQYF.

Comments on this clone: This same CDR3 is encoded by further DNA sequences in the sample. The chain carries TRBV30 and TRBJ2-3; D call uncertain. This CDR3 region has 12 residues. Germline CDR1 GTSNPN, CDR2 SVGIG (reference sequence). Trimming left V 2 bases short and J 0 bases short, with 3 bases between. This CDR3 reads CAWSPSTDTQYF. DNA of the CDR3: TGTGCCTGGAGTCCTAGCACAGATACGCAGTATTTT.

J is TRBJ2-2 and V is TRBV7-3, with D maybe TRBD2 (7 bases). CDR3 length: 16 residues. V lost 1 base to trimming and J lost 0 bases, with 9 bases between them. The germline V gene has CDR1 SGHTA and CDR2 FQGTGA. The CDR3 coding sequence is TGTGCCAGCAGCTTAAGCGGGGGCTCGAACACCGGGGAGCTGTTTTTT. Amino acids: CASSLSGGSNTGELFF. The variable domain in full, completed from reference TRBV7-3 and TRBJ2-2, reads GAGVSQTPSNKVTEKGKYVELRCDPISGHTALYWYRQSLGQGPEFLIYFQGTGAADDSGLPNDRFFAVRPEGSVSTLKIQRTERGDSAVYLCASSLSGGSNTGELFFGEGSRLTVL.

This rearrangement joins TRBV6-7 to TRBJ2-1; D is undetermined. TRBV6-7 qualifies as an ORF whose function is uncertain. This CDR3 has 14 residues. V was cut by 2 bases and J by 7 bases, with 12 bases left in between. CDR3 sequence reads: CASSYGETDNEQFF. CDR3 nucleotides: TGTGCCAGCAGTTACGGAGAAACGGATAATGAGCAGTTCTTC.

The genes are TRBV18 and TRBJ2-5, with D uncertain. CDR3 length: 13 residues. V lost 0 bases to trimming and J lost 6 bases, with 8 bases between them. Germline CDR1 and CDR2: KGHSH and LQKENI. In DNA, the CDR3 is TGTGCCAGCTCACCACCGTCGTCGAAGACCCAGTACTTC. It yields the protein CASSPPSSKTQYF.

This clone was counted a single time. This chain uses TRBV11-2 with TRBJ2-7; D is unresolved. V was clipped by 0 bases and J by 5 bases, with 8 bases between them. This CDR3 spans 13 amino acids. Germline V gene data show CDR1 as SGHAT and CDR2 as FQNNGV. The CDR3: CASSLEWQDEQYF. The CDR3 nucleotides are TGTGCCAGCAGCTTAGAGTGGCAGGACGAGCAGTACTTC.

The V and J genes are TRBV18 and TRBJ2-5; TRBD2 matches at 7 bases. The germline CDR1 and CDR2 sequences are KGHSH and LQKENI. Trimming took 1 base from V and 1 from J; bases not matched to a gene: 6. CDR3 size: 16 residues. The CDR3 DNA reads as TGTGCCAGCTCACCACGGGCGGGAGACGGCCAAGAGACCCAGTACTTC. Its translation is CASSPRAGDGQETQYF.

J is TRBJ2-2 and V is TRBV11-3; a possible D gene is TRBD1 (5 bases). This CDR3 contains 15 residues. The V end lost 4 bases, the J end lost 6 bases, and 15 bases lay between the germline ends. Germline V gives CDR1 SGHNT, CDR2 YENEEA. CDR3: CASSSPGIRAGELFF. As DNA, the CDR3 is TGTGCCAGCAGCTCCCCAGGGATCCGGGCCGGGGAGCTGTTTTTT.

V is TRBV5-8 and J is TRBJ2-1; 10 bases are a match to TRBD1. Germline loops: CDR1 SGHTS, CDR2 YDEGEE. The ends lost 6 bases at V and 7 bases at J; junction bases unmatched: 10. The CDR3 has 15 amino acids. DNA for the CDR3: TGTGCCAGCATCCCGGGACAGGGGTTATGGAATGAGCAGTTCTTC. Translation gives CASIPGQGLWNEQFF.

J is TRBJ2-7 and V is TRBV10-3; 7 bases align to TRBD1. Germline V gives CDR1 ENHRY, CDR2 SYGVKD. V dropped 7 bases and J dropped 3; count of bases not matched to a gene: 9. The CDR3 is made up of 14 amino acids. The DNA for the CDR3 is TGTGCCATCAACAGGGGTCAGGGGAACTACGAGCAGTACTTC. It yields the protein CAINRGQGNYEQYF.

This clone appeared a single time. The chain is built from TRBV19 and TRBJ2-3; TRBD1 is a possible D gene (6 bases). The CDR3 spans 12 residues. With 9 bases removed from V and 5 bases from J, the gap between germline ends came to 12 bases. Germline V lookup: CDR1 LNHDA, CDR2 SQIVND (reference sequence). The DNA for the CDR3 is TGTGCCAGCGCAGGGGTGGGAGATACGCAGTATTTT. Its protein is CASAGVGDTQYF.

As DNA, the CDR3 is TGTGCCAGTAGTATTCGACAGGGGGATACAGATACGCAGTATTTT. Amino acid sequence: CASSIRQGDTDTQYF. The chain couples TRBV19 to TRBJ2-3; 9 bases fit TRBD1. The CDR3 spans 15 residues. V lost 3 bases to trimming and J lost 3 bases; unmatched junction nucleotides: 4. Germline V gives CDR1 LNHDA, CDR2 SQIVND (reference sequence). Complete variable domain (other parts from reference TRBV19 and TRBJ2-3): DGGITQSPKYLFRKEGQNVTLSCEQNLNHDAMYWYRQDPGQGLRLIYYSQIVNDFQKGDIAEGYSVSREKKESFPLTVTSAQKNPTAFYLCASSIRQGDTDTQYFGPGTRLTVL.

The chain uses TRBV2 and TRBJ2-6, with D perhaps TRBD1 (6 bases). CDR1 and CDR2 (germline): SNHLY, FYNNEI. Between the trimmed V and J ends, which lost 6 bases and 0 bases, there was a span of 18 bases. This CDR3 has 18 amino acids. CDR3: CASSAFPQGTSGANVLTF. For the CDR3, the DNA is TGTGCCAGCAGCGCCTTTCCCCAGGGGACCTCTGGGGCCAACGTCCTGACTTTC. Supplemented by reference TRBV2 and TRBJ2-6, the full variable domain reads EPEVTQTPSHQVTQMGQEVILRCVPISNHLYFYWYRQILGQKVEFLVSFYNNEISEKSEIFDDQFSVERPDGSNFTLKIRSTKLEDSAMYFCASSAFPQGTSGANVLTFGAGSRLTVL.

V is TRBV6-5 and J is TRBJ1-2, with D unresolved. This CDR3 spans 11 amino acids. Germline values: CDR1 MNHEY, CDR2 SVGAGI. V shed 8 bases and J shed 5 bases, with 9 bases lying between them. The CDR3 here is CASGPGYGYTF. CDR3 DNA sequence: TGTGCCAGCGGACCGGGATATGGCTACACCTTC.

The chain uses TRBV27 and TRBJ2-5, with 10 bases that match TRBD1. The CDR3 spans 15 residues. Losses at the gene ends were 4 bases for V and 4 bases for J; bases not matched to a gene: 6. Germline CDR1 MNHEY, CDR2 SMNVEV (reference sequence). The CDR3 protein is CASSSPGQGRETQYF. In DNA form, the CDR3 reads TGTGCCAGCAGTTCCCCGGGACAGGGGAGAGAGACCCAGTACTTC.

The CDR3, as DNA: TGTGCCAGCTCAACCGGGACAGGGGACACCGGGGAGCTGTTTTTT. Translation gives CASSTGTGDTGELFF. This sequence joins TRBV18 and TRBJ2-2, with 10 positions matching TRBD1. V was pared by 5 bases and J by 3 bases, with 3 bases of the junction left unmatched. In germline, CDR1 is KGHSH, CDR2 LQKENI. The CDR3 has 15 residues. The complete variable domain, with remaining parts taken from reference TRBV18 and TRBJ2-2, reads NAGVMQNPRHLVRRRGQEARLRCSPMKGHSHVYWYRQLPEEGLKFMVYLQKENIIDESGMPKERFSAEFPKEGPSILRIQQVVRGDSAAYFCASSTGTGDTGELFFGEGSRLTVL.

V and J are TRBV4-2 and TRBJ2-7; D gene unclear. The CDR3 covers 11 residues. V lost 10 bases to trimming and J lost 7 bases, with 14 bases between them. Germline CDR1 and CDR2: LGHNA and YNFKEQ. The CDR3 spells CATSGRLEQYF. CDR3 DNA sequence: TGTGCCACCTCCGGGCGCCTGGAGCAGTACTTC.

CDR3 protein: CASSQGGSDTQYF. The CDR3 nucleotides read TGTGCCAGCAGCCAAGGAGGGTCCGATACGCAGTATTTT. This chain uses TRBV14 with TRBJ2-3; D might be TRBD2 (5 bases). CDR1 is SGHDN, CDR2 FVKESK, per germline. V was pared by 1 base and J by 6 bases, with 8 bases between. The CDR3 contains 13 residues.

The rearrangement joins TRBV6-6 to TRBJ2-7; 10 bases map to TRBD1. J gave up 4 bases and V 10 bases, and 4 bases lay outside the gene matches. The CDR3 covers 12 residues. Germline V CDR1 and CDR2: MNHNY, SVGAGI (reference sequence). CDR3 sequence: CATRQGAYEQYF. CDR3 bases: TGTGCCACCAGACAGGGGGCTTACGAGCAGTACTTC.

The chain links TRBV7-2 to TRBJ2-7; 12 bases are a match to TRBD2. The germline CDR1 and CDR2 sequences are SGHTA and FQGNSA. J gave up 5 bases and V 3 bases, and 5 bases lay outside the gene matches. This CDR3 has 15 amino acids. CDR3 DNA: TGTGCCAGCAGCTTCCCGGGACTAGCGGGCGACGAGCAGTACTTC. It codes for CASSFPGLAGDEQYF. The entire variable domain, with the rest obtained from reference TRBV7-2 and TRBJ2-7, is as follows: GAGVSQSPSNKVTEKGKDVELRCDPISGHTALYWYRQSLGQGLEFLIYFQGNSAPDKSGLPSDRFSAERTGGSVSTLTIQRTQQEDSAVYLCASSFPGLAGDEQYFGPGTRLTVT.